The 20 T cell receptor beta chains below all came from one sample that was sequenced in a study of Graves' ophthalmopathy and Graves' hyperthyroidism. The authors amplified TCR beta CDR3 regions, and they did so from RNA transcripts for repertoire sequencing. A first-round RT-PCR used HTBI primers, followed by a second-round multiplex PCR. TCRdb redid the calling of the multiplex PCR reads with MiXCR, one entry per CDR3 protein. The table records more than 550,000 distinct CDR3 sequences, approximately 39% of them present only once. Sequencing was performed on peripheral blood. The source of these receptors is an adult man with Graves' ophthalmopathy.

Notes on this clonotype: Mismatch with germline at one junction end may stem from a read error. CDR3 sequence (DNA): TGTGTCAGCAGCTTGACAGGGGCTAATTATGGCTACACCTTC. Protein: CVSSLTGANYGYTF. V usage is TRBV19 and J usage is TRBJ1-2, with 8 positions matching TRBD1. Germline loops: CDR1 LNHDA, CDR2 SQIVND (reference sequence). This CDR3 has 14 amino acids.

J is TRBJ1-2 and V is TRBV11-2; 11 bases are shared with TRBD1. Germline V gene data show CDR1 as SGHAT and CDR2 as FQNNGV. The CDR3 spans 14 residues. V shed 6 bases and J 5 bases; nucleotides not matched to a gene: 5. CDR3 nucleotide sequence: TGTGCCAGCAGGGGACAGGGGGTTCAATATGGCTACACCTTC. Its translation is CASRGQGVQYGYTF. The entire variable domain, with the rest obtained from reference TRBV11-2 and TRBJ1-2, is as follows: EAGVAQSPRYKIIEKRQSVAFWCNPISGHATLYWYQQILGQGPKLLIQFQNNGVVDDSQLPKDRFSAERLKGVDSTLKIQPAKLEDSAVYLCASRGQGVQYGYTFGSGTRLTVV.

This clonotype has a handful of counts. V is TRBV11-2 and J is TRBJ2-7, with D possibly being TRBD2 (6 bases). V gave up 5 bases and J gave up 5 bases, with 19 bases separating them. The CDR3 totals 15 residues. Per the germline V gene, CDR1 is SGHAT and CDR2 is FQNNGV. In DNA, the CDR3 is TGTGCCAGCAGCCCCCCGGGGGTTAATTTGGACGAGCAGTACTTC. Its protein is CASSPPGVNLDEQYF.

Many counts were recorded for this clonotype. The junction differs from germline at one of its ends, possibly a read error. V gene TRBV10-3 combines with J gene TRBJ1-1; TRBD1 is a possible D gene (5 bases). The CDR3 is 14 amino acids. Germline V gives CDR1 ENHRY, CDR2 SYGVKD. CDR3 nucleotides: TGTGCCATCCGTGAAGGGGCTACGAACACTGAAGCTTTCTTT. Translating gives CAIREGATNTEAFF.

The rearrangement links TRBV11-2 to TRBJ2-5, with D hard to call. The CDR3 totals 12 residues. Trimming took off 5 bases at V and 7 bases at J, with 11 bases between the two ends. Germline V lookup: CDR1 SGHAT, CDR2 FQNNGV. The CDR3 bases are TGTGCCAGCAGCCCAGAATTAAGGACCCAGTACTTC. This gives the protein CASSPELRTQYF.

The chain has TRBV12-3 or TRBV12-4 and TRBJ2-7; D is perhaps TRBD1 (7 bases). V was pared by 6 bases and J by 2 bases, with 14 bases between. This CDR3 spans 14 amino acids. The CDR3 here is CASRFGGQPYEQYF. For the CDR3, the DNA is TGTGCCAGCAGGTTCGGGGGACAGCCCTACGAGCAGTACTTC.

This clonotype was counted at least ten times. The chain joins TRBV10-3 to TRBJ2-7; D unresolved. The germline gives CDR1 ENHRY, CDR2 SYGVKD. V was pared by 4 bases and J by 2 bases, with 9 bases between. This CDR3 contains 13 residues. The CDR3 is CAISGAIAYEQYF. The CDR3 DNA is TGTGCCATCAGTGGTGCCATCGCCTACGAGCAGTACTTC.

This clonotype showed up many times. The genes are TRBV7-9 and TRBJ2-5; a weak D match, TRBD2 (6 bases). This CDR3 region has 15 residues. V dropped 5 bases and J dropped 5 bases, with 18 bases sitting between them. Per the germline V gene, CDR1 is SEHNR and CDR2 is FQNEAQ (reference sequence). The CDR3 here is CASSGGTPNIETQYF. CDR3 coding DNA: TGTGCCAGCAGCGGCGGGACTCCAAACATCGAGACCCAGTACTTC.

In this sample, this clonotype turned up a few times. The genes are TRBV7-9 and TRBJ1-2, with D tentatively TRBD1 (6 bases). CDR1 and CDR2 from the germline V gene are SEHNR and FQNEAQ (reference sequence). This CDR3 spans 12 amino acids. V dropped 5 bases and J dropped 8 bases, with 12 bases sitting between them. CDR3 residues: CASSLGGQGYTF. The CDR3 DNA reads as TGTGCCAGCAGCCTGGGGGGGCAGGGCTACACCTTC.

The V call is TRBV7-8, the J call TRBJ1-2; 7 bases are shared with TRBD1. This CDR3 spans 16 amino acids. V trimming: 4 bases; J trimming: 6 bases; junction bases outside the gene matches: 14. Germline lookup yields CDR1 SGHVS and CDR2 FQNEAQ. CDR3 DNA sequence: TGTGCCAGCAGCTCCCAGGGGGAGGGGGGAATCCATGGCTACACCTTC. Translation: CASSSQGEGGIHGYTF.

The sample holds many counts of this clonotype. This rearrangement joins TRBV29-1 to TRBJ1-1; D not certain. This CDR3 region has 11 residues. Germline V gives CDR1 SQVTM, CDR2 ANQGSEA. The V and J ends lost 4 bases and 1 base respectively, with 4 bases between them. CDR3 coding DNA: TGCAGCGTTGGCCAGAACACTGAAGCTTTCTTT. Residues: CSVGQNTEAFF.

V is TRBV5-1 and J is TRBJ2-7; D may be TRBD1 or TRBD2 (5 bases each). Germline V gene lookup returns CDR1 SGHRS and CDR2 YFSETQ. V was cut by 5 bases and J by 7 bases, with 19 bases left in between. The CDR3 loop spans 14 amino acids. DNA for the CDR3: TGCGCCAGCAGGGCTCGGGGCAGTACTCAAGAGCAGTACTTC. Protein product: CASRARGSTQEQYF.

This clonotype was observed at least ten times. The V call is TRBV20-1, the J call TRBJ1-1; D perhaps matches TRBD1 (6 bases). The CDR3 has 12 amino acids. Trimming shortened V by 1 base and J by 6 bases, and 9 bases separated the two germline ends. Germline lookup yields CDR1 DFQATT and CDR2 SNEGSKA (reference sequence). CDR3 nucleotides: TGCAGTGCTAGAGGTCAGGGGTCTGAAGCTTTCTTT. Its protein is CSARGQGSEAFF.

In regard to this clonotype: A much larger clone lies a single base off, so this may be a read error. The rearrangement uses TRBV11-1 and TRBJ1-1, with D possibly TRBD1 on 5 matching bases. The CDR3 covers 13 residues. Trimming took 8 bases from V and 0 from J, leaving 10 bases between them. Germline V lookup: CDR1 SGHAT, CDR2 FQDESV (reference sequence). CDR3 amino acids: CASHGGMNTEAFF. The CDR3 DNA follows: TGTGCCAGCCATGGGGGGATGAACACTGAAGCTTTCTTT.

The sample holds many counts of this clonotype. In nucleotides, the CDR3 is TGTGCCAGCAGCTGGACAGGGGGCTCGAGTTATGGCTACACCTTC. Translation gives CASSWTGGSSYGYTF. V is TRBV5-8 and J is TRBJ1-2, with 11 bases lining up with TRBD1. V lost 3 bases and J lost 5; bases outside the gene matches: 6. The V gene's germline CDR1 is SGHTS and CDR2 YDEGEE. This CDR3 has 15 residues.

Concerning this clonotype itself: Here the CDR3 omits its conserved ending phenylalanine or tryptophan, so a read error is the likely source. No DNA is shown, since the ends of the CDR3 on it are uncertain; the CDR3 is the one TCRdb lists. The chain carries TRBV7-3 and TRBJ2-6. The CDR3 has 8 residues if both end residues are counted. The germline CDR1 and CDR2 sequences are SGHTA and FQGTGA. CDR3 in amino acids: CASSYRTS.

This clonotype was recorded many times. This chain joins TRBV19 and TRBJ2-7; D is ambiguous. V lost 2 bases to trimming and J lost 3 bases, with 14 bases between them. The V gene's germline CDR1 is LNHDA and CDR2 SQIVND (reference sequence). This CDR3 is 15 amino acids long. The CDR3 nucleotides read TGTGCCAGTAGTATAATGAGCGTAGGCCTCTACGAGCAGTACTTC. As protein: CASSIMSVGLYEQYF.

This clonotype has only a few counts. This chain joins TRBV12-3 or TRBV12-4 and TRBJ2-7; D might be TRBD1 or TRBD2, each matching 6 bases. Trimming pared 3 bases from V and 3 bases from J, leaving 24 bases between. This CDR3 is built from 18 residues. CDR3 bases: TGTGCCAGCAGTTTGGGGCCCAGGGGAGGATCGTTACTCTACGAGCAGTACTTC. As protein: CASSLGPRGGSLLYEQYF.

The sample holds many counts of this clonotype. The chain recombines TRBV6-6 with TRBJ2-5, with D perhaps TRBD1 or TRBD2 (5 bases each). This CDR3 is built from 15 residues. From germline, CDR1 is MNHNY and CDR2 SVGAGI (reference sequence). The V and J ends lost 2 bases and 0 bases respectively, with 10 bases between them. CDR3 in amino acids: CASSYGTVYQETQYF. CDR3 coding DNA: TGTGCCAGCAGTTACGGGACGGTGTACCAAGAGACCCAGTACTTC.

This clonotype showed up many times. The chain carries TRBV29-1 and TRBJ1-2, with D possibly TRBD1 on 5 matching bases. V dropped 2 bases and J dropped 2 bases, with 6 bases sitting between them. CDR1 and CDR2 (germline): SQVTM, ANQGSEA. The CDR3 contains 12 residues. The CDR3 DNA sequence: TGCAGCGTTGAAAAGGGGAACTATGGCTACACCTTC. This gives the protein CSVEKGNYGYTF. The full variable domain, with the rest looked up from reference TRBV29-1 and TRBJ1-2, is SAVISQKPSRDICQRGTSLTIQCQVDSQVTMMFWYRQQPGQSLTLIATANQGSEATYESGFVIDKFPISRPNLTFSTLTVSNMSPEDSSIYLCSVEKGNYGYTFGSGTRLTVV.